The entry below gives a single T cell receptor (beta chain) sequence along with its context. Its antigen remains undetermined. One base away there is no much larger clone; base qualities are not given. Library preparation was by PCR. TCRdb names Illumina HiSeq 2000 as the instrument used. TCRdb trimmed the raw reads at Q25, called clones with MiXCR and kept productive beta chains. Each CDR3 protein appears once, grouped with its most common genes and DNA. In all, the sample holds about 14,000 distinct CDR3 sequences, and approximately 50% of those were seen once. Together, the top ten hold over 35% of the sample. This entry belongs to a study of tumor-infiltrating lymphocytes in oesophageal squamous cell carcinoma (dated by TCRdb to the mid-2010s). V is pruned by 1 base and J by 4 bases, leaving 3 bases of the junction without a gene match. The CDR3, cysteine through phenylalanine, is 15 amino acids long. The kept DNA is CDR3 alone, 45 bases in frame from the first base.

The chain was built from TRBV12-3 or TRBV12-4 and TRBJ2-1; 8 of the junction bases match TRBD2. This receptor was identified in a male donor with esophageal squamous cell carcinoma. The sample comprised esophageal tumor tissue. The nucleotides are TGTGCCAGCAGTTTAGTAGCGGGGCCTTACAATGAGCAGTTCTTC. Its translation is CASSLVAGPYNEQFF.